The text below deals with one TCR beta chain. The antigen remains unidentified. Time point meaning: week 35, safety follow-up. Vaccination comprised doses that each held 300 ug of mutant IDH1 20-mer peptide, plus topical imiquimod. The vaccination schedule gave patients eight doses in weeks 1, 3, 5, 7, 11, 15, 19 and 23. The data originate from a study of a mutant IDH1 vaccine in newly diagnosed glioma. Study overall: Beforehand, treatment had been radiotherapy, temozolomide, or both; the majority received both. Study-wide results and caveats: Whatever changes occurred in top peripheral T cell clonotypes seemed unrelated to pseudoprogression.

TCRdb's copy holds only in-frame clones and misses some; the assay was immunoSEQ multiplex PCR. The repertoire consists of roughly 51,000 clones, with around 80% occurring once and the leading ten covering roughly 6.2%. The sample here was PBMCs, taken from a glioma patient whose treatment included an IDH1 peptide vaccine. The clonotype was recovered from a man in his forties with glioma.

The DNA of the CDR3 is TGCAGCGTTTCTAGCGGGGGTGTCACAGATACGCAGTATTTT. Translated: CSVSSGGVTDTQYF. The V gene is TRBV29-1, the J gene TRBJ2-3; TRBD2 matches at 10 bases. The J segment lost 2 bases and the V segment lost 5 bases, leaving 4 bases of the junction unmatched. This CDR3 spans 14 amino acids. Germline CDR1 and CDR2: SQVTM and ANQGSEA.